This T cell receptor (beta chain) was profiled in a study of beta chain features in type 1 diabetes. About the study: Sorted cell examination encompassed 85 million to 130 million cells across all samples. Study results and limitations: Patients showed naive, central memory and Treg TCRB repertoires that appeared more similar than those of healthy donors. A moderate, significant TCRB CDR3 shortening appeared in type 1 diabetes across four CD4+ subsets. When VDJ junctions were examined, type 1 diabetes patients showed fewer insertions and more deletions.

cDNA synthesis used the whole RNA isolate, giving expressed TCRB sequences. Produced via immunoSEQ multiplex PCR; TCRdb's table is partial and in-frame only. The data contain 600,000 to 700,000 clones, about an eighth of them singletons. Populations obtained by sorting all exceeded 95% purity. The CDR3 covers 15 residues. V lost 3 bases to trimming and J lost 2 bases, with 8 bases between them. Germline assignment: CDR1 SNHLY and CDR2 FYNNEI. This clone showed up just a few times. Its specificity is not known. Sequencing was done on a sample of naive CD4+ T cells from blood. The chain carries TRBV2 and TRBJ2-6, with no clear D. The receptor was derived from a man younger than 45 with type 1 diabetes. The CDR3 nucleotides read TGTGCCAGCAGTGACGAAGGGACTGGGGCCAACGTCCTGACTTTC. Protein: CASSDEGTGANVLTF.